Presented here are 7 T cell receptor beta chains from one specimen sequenced in a study of T-cell memory formation after mild COVID-19. MiXCR, applied by TCRdb to the 5' RACE reads, yields one record per CDR3 protein. The sample carries 120,000 or so distinct CDR3 sequences, approximately 6.3% recorded once. Sequenced input: PBMCs or a T cell subset sorted from them (not recorded which). These receptors originate from an adult woman who had mild COVID-19 (a few samples of this study predate the infection). Cell type and time point are not known.

The rearrangement joins TRBV27 to TRBJ2-7; D is tentatively TRBD1 or TRBD2 (6 bases each). Trimming took off 0 bases at V and 5 bases at J, with 11 bases between the two ends. The germline V gene encodes CDR1 MNHEY and CDR2 SMNVEV (reference sequence). This CDR3 region has 14 residues. The CDR3 nucleotides read TGTGCCAGCAGTTTATCCGGGGGCCACCACGAGCAGTACTTC. Translated: CASSLSGGHHEQYF.

This clonotype was seen at least ten times. The chain is built from TRBV5-1 and TRBJ2-3, with 8 bases lining up with TRBD1. Germline trimming cut 0 bases from V and 1 base from J; bases unmatched to any gene: 4. In germline, CDR1 is SGHRS, CDR2 YFSETQ. CDR3 length: 16 residues. CDR3 DNA: TGCGCCAGCAGCTTGGCCTCAGGGGGCGGCACAGATACGCAGTATTTT. Translation: CASSLASGGGTDTQYF.

This clonotype was recorded at least ten times. V is TRBV4-3 and J is TRBJ2-1; D perhaps matches TRBD2 (6 bases). Trimming took off 1 base at V and 3 bases at J, with 10 bases between the two ends. The CDR3 runs 15 residues. The germline gives CDR1 LGHNA, CDR2 YSLEER. The CDR3 is CASSQAPGGYNEQFF. DNA for the CDR3: TGCGCCAGCAGCCAAGCCCCCGGGGGCTACAATGAGCAGTTCTTC.

This clonotype has only a few counts. V gene TRBV5-6 combines with J gene TRBJ2-1; 10 positions agree with TRBD2. Germline V gene sequence: CDR1 SGHDT, CDR2 YYEEEE. Trimming removed 0 bases from V and 2 bases from J; junction bases left unmatched: 8. The CDR3 extends over 18 amino acids. CDR3 nucleotide sequence: TGTGCCAGCAGCTTGGCTCCTGGACTAGCGGAGGCCTACAATGAGCAGTTCTTC. It translates to CASSLAPGLAEAYNEQFF.

This clonotype was seen a few times. The chain joins TRBV29-1 to TRBJ2-7, with D uncertain. CDR1 and CDR2 (germline): SQVTM, ANQGSEA. V gave up 4 bases and J gave up 1 base, with 11 bases separating them. CDR3 length equals 13 residues. CDR3 amino acids: CSVGSRLSYEQYF. The CDR3 DNA is TGCAGCGTTGGTTCGCGTCTATCCTACGAGCAGTACTTC.

This clonotype has more than one count but fewer than ten. V gene TRBV20-1 combines with J gene TRBJ2-7; perhaps TRBD2 as D (6 bases). Germline-derived CDR1 and CDR2 are DFQATT and SNEGSKA (reference sequence). V gave up 3 bases and J gave up 7 bases, with 19 bases separating them. The CDR3 totals 14 residues. The CDR3 is CSASHGSNVGEQYF. CDR3 sequence (DNA): TGCAGTGCTAGTCACGGGAGTAACGTAGGGGAGCAGTACTTC.

The CDR3 region is CASSPSGAGNTEAFF. For the CDR3, the DNA is TGTGCCAGCTCACCATCGGGGGCAGGGAACACTGAAGCTTTCTTT. This rearrangement joins TRBV18 to TRBJ1-1, with TRBD1 as a possible D gene (6 bases). The germline V gene encodes CDR1 KGHSH and CDR2 LQKENI. V dropped 2 bases and J dropped 1 base, with 11 bases sitting between them. The CDR3 is made up of 15 amino acids.